A selection of T cell receptor beta chains follows, all from one sample in a study of blood T cell repertoires in COVID-19. Here immunoSEQ multiplex PCR was the method, and the copy in TCRdb shows in-frame clones only, minus some. Of fewer than 250,000 clones listed, more than 75% were seen once; the top ten hold roughly 4.7%. Sample: peripheral blood. All receptors derive from a human donor in a cohort sampled during active COVID-19. Both conserved end residues are part of each CDR3. Each record gives: V gene, D gene, J gene, CDR3 length, clone size, CDR3 protein, CDR3 DNA. A D gene is named only where the DNA matches it firmly. Where a row states a size, it is once, few, many or the class of an expanded clone; other rows omit it.

v_gene: TRBV7-2
d_gene: NA
j_gene: TRBJ2-7
len: 15
abundance: NA
CDR3aa: CASSTRQMSSYEQYF
CDR3nt: TGTGCCAGCAGCACCCGACAGATGAGCTCCTACGAGCAGTACTTC

v_gene: TRBV6-6
d_gene: TRBD1
j_gene: TRBJ2-7
len: 14
abundance: NA
CDR3aa: CASSWTGDSYEQYF
CDR3nt: TGTGCCAGCAGTTGGACAGGCGATTCCTACGAGCAGTACTTC

v_gene: TRBV6-5
d_gene: NA
j_gene: TRBJ2-5
len: 14
abundance: NA
CDR3aa: CAGGGRAGLKTQYF
CDR3nt: TGTGCCGGCGGGGGCAGAGCGGGTCTGAAGACCCAGTACTTC

v_gene: TRBV7-2
d_gene: NA
j_gene: TRBJ1-4
len: 15
abundance: NA
CDR3aa: CASSWSRVANEKLFF
CDR3nt: TGTGCCAGCAGCTGGAGCAGGGTCGCTAATGAAAAACTGTTTTTT

v_gene: TRBV19
d_gene: NA
j_gene: TRBJ2-7
len: 15
abundance: NA
CDR3aa: CASSPAGTLGYEQYF
CDR3nt: TGTGCCAGTAGTCCCGCGGGGACCCTCGGATACGAGCAGTACTTC

v_gene: TRBV19
d_gene: TRBD2
j_gene: TRBJ2-2
len: 18
abundance: NA
CDR3aa: CASSSGEGLLTNTGELFF
CDR3nt: TGTGCCAGTAGTTCCGGGGAGGGCCTCCTTACGAACACCGGGGAGCTGTTTTTT

v_gene: TRBV13
d_gene: NA
j_gene: TRBJ2-1
len: 12
abundance: NA
CDR3aa: CASSSRGNEQFF
CDR3nt: TGTGCCAGCAGCTCCAGGGGAAATGAGCAGTTCTTC

v_gene: TRBV11-2
d_gene: TRBD2
j_gene: TRBJ2-7
len: 19
abundance: NA
CDR3aa: CASSSPKGLAGARTYEQYF
CDR3nt: TGTGCCAGCAGCTCCCCGAAGGGACTAGCGGGAGCCAGGACCTACGAGCAGTACTTC

v_gene: TRBV7-2
d_gene: TRBD1
j_gene: TRBJ2-2
len: 15
abundance: NA
CDR3aa: CASRRDRANTGELFF
CDR3nt: TGTGCCAGCAGAAGGGACAGGGCGAACACCGGGGAGCTGTTTTTT

v_gene: TRBV29-1
d_gene: TRBD1
j_gene: TRBJ1-5
len: 15
abundance: NA
CDR3aa: CSVTLRGTGHQPQHF
CDR3nt: TGCAGCGTAACCCTCCGGGGGACAGGGCATCAGCCCCAGCATTTT

v_gene: TRBV4-2
d_gene: TRBD2
j_gene: TRBJ2-1
len: 15
abundance: few
CDR3aa: CASSPGLAEYNEQFF
CDR3nt: TGTGCCAGCAGCCCGGGACTAGCGGAATACAATGAGCAGTTCTTC

v_gene: TRBV10-3
d_gene: NA
j_gene: TRBJ2-3
len: 15
abundance: NA
CDR3aa: CAISEPKGGTDTQYF
CDR3nt: TGTGCCATCAGTGAGCCGAAGGGGGGCACAGATACGCAGTATTTT

v_gene: TRBV6-5
d_gene: TRBD2
j_gene: TRBJ2-5
len: 15
abundance: NA
CDR3aa: CASSYHTSGRETQYF
CDR3nt: TGTGCCAGCAGTTACCATACTAGCGGGAGGGAGACCCAGTACTTC

v_gene: TRBV6-1
d_gene: NA
j_gene: TRBJ1-1
len: 14
abundance: NA
CDR3aa: CASSEMTGNTEAFF
CDR3nt: TGTGCCAGCAGTGAAATGACGGGGAACACTGAAGCTTTCTTT

v_gene: TRBV18
d_gene: TRBD1
j_gene: TRBJ2-5
len: 15
abundance: NA
CDR3aa: CASSLSTGGKETQYF
CDR3nt: TGTGCCAGCTCACTCTCGACAGGGGGCAAGGAGACCCAGTACTTC

v_gene: TRBV7-9
d_gene: NA
j_gene: TRBJ1-1
len: 13
abundance: few
CDR3aa: CASSSEGEGEAFF
CDR3nt: TGTGCCAGCAGCTCCGAGGGTGAAGGTGAAGCTTTCTTT

v_gene: TRBV28
d_gene: NA
j_gene: TRBJ2-5
len: 12
abundance: NA
CDR3aa: CASSLSQETQYF
CDR3nt: TGTGCCAGCAGTTTATCCCAGGAGACCCAGTACTTC

v_gene: TRBV30
d_gene: TRBD2
j_gene: TRBJ2-1
len: 15
abundance: few
CDR3aa: CAWSPSGGTYNEQFF
CDR3nt: TGTGCCTGGAGCCCTAGCGGGGGGACCTACAATGAGCAGTTCTTC

v_gene: TRBV10-2
d_gene: TRBD1
j_gene: TRBJ1-6
len: 14
abundance: NA
CDR3aa: CASSEDRDYSPLHF
CDR3nt: TGCGCCAGCAGTGAGGACAGGGATTATTCACCCCTCCACTTT

v_gene: TRBV2
d_gene: NA
j_gene: TRBJ2-7
len: 11
abundance: NA
CDR3aa: CASSGFYEQYF
CDR3nt: TGTGCCAGCAGCGGTTTCTACGAGCAGTACTTC

v_gene: TRBV4-3
d_gene: TRBD1
j_gene: TRBJ2-1
len: 15
abundance: NA
CDR3aa: CASSQDRGYYNEQFF
CDR3nt: TGCGCCAGCAGCCAGGACAGGGGATACTACAATGAGCAGTTCTTC

v_gene: TRBV28
d_gene: NA
j_gene: TRBJ2-7
len: 17
abundance: once
CDR3aa: CASSLWEGGTTPYEQYF
CDR3nt: TGTGCCAGCAGTTTATGGGAGGGGGGGACCACCCCCTACGAGCAGTACTTC

v_gene: TRBV7-2
d_gene: NA
j_gene: TRBJ2-3
len: 15
abundance: NA
CDR3aa: CASSLAASNADTQYF
CDR3nt: TGTGCCAGCAGCTTAGCGGCTAGTAATGCGGATACGCAGTATTTT

v_gene: TRBV30
d_gene: TRBD1
j_gene: TRBJ1-1
len: 13
abundance: few
CDR3aa: CAWATGGGTEAFF
CDR3nt: TGTGCCTGGGCCACAGGGGGAGGGACTGAAGCTTTCTTT

v_gene: TRBV6-4
d_gene: TRBD2
j_gene: TRBJ2-1
len: 13
abundance: NA
CDR3aa: CASSEGLVSEQFF
CDR3nt: TGTGCCAGCAGTGAGGGACTAGTCTCTGAGCAGTTCTTC

v_gene: TRBV6-6
d_gene: TRBD2
j_gene: TRBJ2-1
len: 13
abundance: NA
CDR3aa: CASGAGDFGEQFF
CDR3nt: TGTGCCAGCGGAGCGGGAGATTTCGGAGAGCAGTTCTTC